One T cell receptor (beta chain) is described in this entry. One Seattle source followed patients from active infection through their disease course. Authors' analysis steps: Amplified reference gene primers provided the basis for estimating nucleated cell counts. Sequencing used immunoSEQ multiplex PCR; TCRdb keeps in-frame clones, though not all of them. The V and J calls and clone size were taken over from that table, and D and trimming were inferred from the DNA. This table holds around 400,000 clones, about 90% found once. This CDR3 has 14 amino acids. The junction had 5 bases not matched to a gene; V was cut back by 4 bases and J by 4 bases. The V gene's germline CDR1 is LGHDT and CDR2 YNNKEL (reference sequence). This specimen comes from a study of blood T cell repertoires in COVID-19.

The rearrangement joins TRBV3-1 (or the pseudogene TRBV3-2) to TRBJ1-1; TRBD1 matches at 8 bases. Sequencing input: peripheral blood. This clonotype originated in an older woman with COVID-19, enrolled during active disease. CDR3 residues: CASSLGQGATEAFF. The CDR3 bases are TGTGCCAGCAGCCTAGGACAGGGTGCCACTGAAGCTTTCTTT.